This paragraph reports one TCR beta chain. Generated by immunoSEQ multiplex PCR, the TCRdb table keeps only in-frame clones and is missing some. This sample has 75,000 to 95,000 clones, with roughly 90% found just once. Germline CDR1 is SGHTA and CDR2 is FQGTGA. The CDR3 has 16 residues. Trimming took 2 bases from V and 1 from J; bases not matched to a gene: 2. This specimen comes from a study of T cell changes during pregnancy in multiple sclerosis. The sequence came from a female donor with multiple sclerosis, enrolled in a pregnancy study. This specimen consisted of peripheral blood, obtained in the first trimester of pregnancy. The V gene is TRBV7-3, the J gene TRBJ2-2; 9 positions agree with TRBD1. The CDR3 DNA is TGTGCCAGCAGCTTAGGGGGACAGGGGAACACCGGGGAGCTGTTTTTT. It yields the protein CASSLGGQGNTGELFF. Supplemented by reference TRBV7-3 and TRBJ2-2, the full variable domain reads GAGVSQTPSNKVTEKGKYVELRCDPISGHTALYWYRQSLGQGPEFLIYFQGTGAADDSGLPNDRFFAVRPEGSVSTLKIQRTERGDSAVYLCASSLGGQGNTGELFFGEGSRLTVL.